The 29 T cell receptor beta chains reported below all come from one sample, sequenced in a study of blood T cell repertoires in COVID-19. The data were produced by immunoSEQ multiplex PCR, yet TCRdb's version contains in-frame clones alone and is incomplete. The sample records about 170,000 clones, approximately 89% being singletons. The sample was peripheral blood. Every receptor here comes from a man in his 70s with acute or convalescent COVID-19.

The chain carries TRBV10-3 and TRBJ2-7, with TRBD1 identical over 12 bases. J was trimmed by 2 bases and V by 4 bases; bases with no gene match: 6. This CDR3 region has 16 residues. Germline V lookup: CDR1 ENHRY, CDR2 SYGVKD. CDR3 nucleotide sequence: TGTGCCATCAGTGTAGGTGGGACAGGGGGCGCCTACGAGCAGTACTTC. Translated: CAISVGGTGGAYEQYF.

The chain joins TRBV20-1 to TRBJ1-6; TRBD1 matches at 7 bases. CDR3 size: 16 residues. Losses at the gene ends were 3 bases for V and 2 bases for J; bases not matched to a gene: 7. The germline CDR1 and CDR2 sequences are DFQATT and SNEGSKA (reference sequence). The CDR3 coding sequence is TGCAGTGCTAGTATGACAGGGATGCCCTATAATTCACCCCTCCACTTT. The encoded protein is CSASMTGMPYNSPLHF.

J is TRBJ2-3 and V is TRBV10-3; 14 positions agree with TRBD2. In germline, CDR1 is ENHRY, CDR2 SYGVKD. V gave up 8 bases and J gave up 0 bases; unmatched junction bases: 4. This CDR3 spans 16 amino acids. The CDR3: CAIGLAGGVSTDTQYF. The CDR3 DNA is TGTGCCATCGGACTAGCGGGGGGCGTCAGCACAGATACGCAGTATTTT.

As to this clone: The sample carries other DNA sequences with the same CDR3. The J gene is TRBJ1-5, the V gene TRBV2; 9 bases align to TRBD1. Trimming took 3 bases from V and 6 from J; bases not matched to a gene: 0. The CDR3 is 13 amino acids. Germline V gene data show CDR1 as SNHLY and CDR2 as FYNNEI. The chain's CDR3 is CASSEGQGQPQHF. The DNA for the CDR3 is TGTGCCAGCAGTGAGGGACAGGGTCAGCCCCAGCATTTT.

The chain carries TRBV10-3 and TRBJ2-1, with D possibly matching TRBD1 (6 bases). Trimming took off 2 bases at V and 10 bases at J, with 15 bases between the two ends. Germline values: CDR1 ENHRY, CDR2 SYGVKD. The CDR3 sequence is 14 residues long. The CDR3 coding sequence is TGTGCCATCAGTGAGCCTCGAGAAGGGGGAGAGCAGTTCTTC. It is translated as CAISEPREGGEQFF.

The chain combines TRBV12-3 or TRBV12-4 with TRBJ1-1; maybe TRBD1 (6 bases). The length of the CDR3 is 12 residues. The V end was cut by 5 bases, the J end by 7 bases, with 11 bases between. CDR3 protein: CASSAQGLEAFF. As DNA, the CDR3 is TGTGCCAGCAGTGCGCAGGGGCTTGAAGCTTTCTTT.

The chain has TRBV28 and TRBJ1-2; D may be TRBD1 (6 bases). In germline, CDR1 is MDHEN, CDR2 SYDVKM. The CDR3 spans 13 residues. Trimming took off 5 bases at V and 4 bases at J, with 11 bases between the two ends. CDR3 DNA: TGTGCCAGCAGTCGGGACACCTCCTATGGCTACACCTTC. It specifies CASSRDTSYGYTF.

The chain employs TRBV28 and TRBJ2-2, with D possibly being TRBD1 (6 bases). Germline loops: CDR1 MDHEN, CDR2 SYDVKM. Trimming removed 7 bases from V and 4 bases from J, with 16 bases in between. The CDR3 totals 15 residues. CDR3: CASKFGTLITGELFF. CDR3 DNA sequence: TGTGCCAGCAAGTTTGGGACATTGATCACCGGGGAGCTGTTTTTT.

This sequence joins TRBV5-1 and TRBJ1-1; 7 bases match TRBD1. This CDR3 is built from 13 residues. V lost 3 bases, J lost 4 bases, and 3 bases stayed unmatched. Germline V gene data show CDR1 as SGHRS and CDR2 as YFSETQ. DNA for the CDR3: TGCGCCAGCAGCTCACAGGGGCGCACTGAAGCTTTCTTT. This translates into CASSSQGRTEAFF.

This chain uses TRBV9 with TRBJ2-4; 7 bases are shared with TRBD1. Germline V CDR1 and CDR2: SGDLS, YYNGEE. The junction had 6 bases not matched to a gene; V was cut back by 4 bases and J by 5 bases. This CDR3 is 14 amino acids long. As DNA, the CDR3 is TGTGCCAGCAGCTTCACCGGGACAGAAAACATTCAGTACTTC. Translation: CASSFTGTENIQYF.

This chain uses TRBV13 with TRBJ1-2; D is ambiguous. The ends were cut back, 1 base at V and 4 bases at J, with 7 bases in the middle. Looked up from germline, CDR1 is PRHDT and CDR2 is FYEKMQ (reference sequence). The CDR3 has 13 amino acids. The DNA for the CDR3 is TGTGCCAGCAGCTTAGAGAGTGGCTATGGCTACACCTTC. Amino acids: CASSLESGYGYTF.

The J gene is TRBJ2-3, the V gene TRBV9; tentatively, D is TRBD2 (5 bases). Germline CDR1 is SGDLS and CDR2 is YYNGEE. V was pared by 3 bases and J by 3 bases, with 11 bases between. This CDR3 is 14 amino acids long. The CDR3 DNA reads as TGTGCCAGCAGCGCTAGAGGGAGTACAGATACGCAGTATTTT. Its protein product is CASSARGSTDTQYF.

The V call is TRBV10-3, the J call TRBJ2-7; 8 nucleotides align to TRBD2. CDR3 length equals 13 residues. V lost 6 bases and J lost 6; bases outside the gene matches: 7. The V gene's germline CDR1 is ENHRY and CDR2 SYGVKD. In DNA form, the CDR3 reads TGTGCCATCAGCCCGGGACTAGTAGGCGAGCAGTACTTC. Translating it yields CAISPGLVGEQYF.

The chain combines TRBV7-3 with TRBJ2-5; weak D call: TRBD2 (6 bases). The CDR3 spans 16 residues. Per the germline V gene, CDR1 is SGHTA and CDR2 is FQGTGA. The V gene lost 5 bases and the J gene lost 2 bases, with 18 bases spanning the gap. CDR3 residues: CASSPVPGLLQETQYF. The CDR3 DNA reads TGTGCCAGCAGCCCTGTGCCGGGACTCCTTCAAGAGACCCAGTACTTC.

The rearrangement links TRBV2 to TRBJ2-7, with D possibly matching TRBD2 (5 bases). V was shortened by 0 bases and J by 3 bases, with 15 bases between the two germline ends. Germline V lookup: CDR1 SNHLY, CDR2 FYNNEI. This CDR3 region has 16 residues. In DNA form, the CDR3 reads TGTGCCAGCAGTGAAGCGCAGGACTGGCTCATCTACGAGCAGTACTTC. This gives the protein CASSEAQDWLIYEQYF.

This clone was counted once. The CDR3 region has the DNA TGTGCCAGTAGTGGAGGAGCAATAGGGGGCTACGAGCAGTACTTC. Residues: CASSGGAIGGYEQYF. This chain links TRBV19 with TRBJ2-7; maybe TRBD1 (6 bases). Trimming cost V 5 bases and J 3 bases, with 17 bases left between them. The CDR3 consists of 15 residues. Looked up from germline, CDR1 is LNHDA and CDR2 is SQIVND (reference sequence). Full variable domain (missing parts from reference TRBV19 and TRBJ2-7): DGGITQSPKYLFRKEGQNVTLSCEQNLNHDAMYWYRQDPGQGLRLIYYSQIVNDFQKGDIAEGYSVSREKKESFPLTVTSAQKNPTAFYLCASSGGAIGGYEQYFGPGTRLTVT.

The V and J genes are TRBV27 and TRBJ2-2; D possibly corresponds to TRBD1 (6 bases). The CDR3 loop spans 16 amino acids. V dropped 4 bases and J dropped 4 bases, with 16 bases sitting between them. Germline-derived CDR1 and CDR2 are MNHEY and SMNVEV (reference sequence). The CDR3 here is CASSSYRERGTGELFF. The DNA for the CDR3 is TGTGCCAGCAGTTCCTACAGGGAAAGGGGCACCGGGGAGCTGTTTTTT.

The chain recombines TRBV5-6 with TRBJ1-2; no definite D call. V was clipped by 0 bases and J by 5 bases, with 5 bases between them. Germline assignment: CDR1 SGHDT and CDR2 YYEEEE. The CDR3 contains 12 residues. The CDR3 sequence is CASSLAGYGYTF. In nucleotides, the CDR3 is TGTGCCAGCAGCTTGGCCGGTTATGGCTACACCTTC.

The rearrangement uses TRBV9 and TRBJ2-3; D possibly corresponds to TRBD2 (5 bases). Looked up from germline, CDR1 is SGDLS and CDR2 is YYNGEE. The CDR3 spans 14 residues. V gave up 6 bases and J gave up 1 base, with 12 bases separating them. The DNA for the CDR3 is TGTGCCAGCACCCCGGGAAGCCGCACAGATACGCAGTATTTT. It encodes CASTPGSRTDTQYF.

This sequence joins TRBV27 and TRBJ2-1, with a possible D match to TRBD2 (5 bases). Germline V lookup: CDR1 MNHEY, CDR2 SMNVEV (reference sequence). The V end lost 4 bases, the J end lost 7 bases, and 14 bases lay between the germline ends. The CDR3 length is 14 residues. This chain's CDR3 is CASSSEEAENEQFF. As DNA, the CDR3 is TGTGCCAGCAGTTCTGAGGAGGCGGAAAATGAGCAGTTCTTC.

This chain uses TRBV6-5 with TRBJ1-2; 7 bases fit TRBD1. The germline V gene has CDR1 MNHEY and CDR2 SVGAGI. With V trimmed by 10 bases and J by 8 bases, 13 bases remained unmatched. There are 13 residues in the CDR3. CDR3 sequence reads: CATDTDRADGYTF. DNA for the CDR3: TGTGCCACGGACACCGACAGGGCAGACGGCTACACCTTC.

The CDR3 DNA reads as TGTGCCAGCAGACCTATCCCGGGAGAAAGCTCCTACAATGAGCAGTTCTTC. Its translation is CASRPIPGESSYNEQFF. The rearrangement links TRBV7-9 to TRBJ2-1; perhaps TRBD2 as D (6 bases). This CDR3 spans 17 amino acids. With 6 bases removed from V and 0 bases from J, the gap between germline ends came to 18 bases. Germline V gives CDR1 SEHNR, CDR2 FQNEAQ (reference sequence). Variable domain in full (rest from reference TRBV7-9 and TRBJ2-1): DTGVSQNPRHKITKRGQNVTFRCDPISEHNRLYWYRQTLGQGPEFLTYFQNEAQLEKSRLLSDRFSAERPKGSFSTLEIQRTEQGDSAMYLCASRPIPGESSYNEQFFGPGTRLTVL.

This clone was picked up a small number of times. V gene TRBV5-1 combines with J gene TRBJ1-2; TRBD1 might be the D (5 bases). This CDR3 has 14 amino acids. Deletions cut 2 bases from V and 6 bases from J, with 14 bases between. Germline CDR1 SGHRS, CDR2 YFSETQ. As DNA, the CDR3 is TGCGCCAGCAGCTTTTCCCTGGGGGGACATGGCTACACCTTC. This translates into CASSFSLGGHGYTF.

The chain combines TRBV7-2 with TRBJ2-3; 12 nucleotides agree with TRBD2. The length of the CDR3 is 17 residues. Germline values: CDR1 SGHTA, CDR2 FQGNSA. After removal of 5 bases from V and 0 bases from J, the junction contained 6 bases not matched to a gene. CDR3 in DNA: TGTGCCAGCAGCAGTACTAGCGGGGGGCGCAGCACAGATACGCAGTATTTT. This gives the protein CASSSTSGGRSTDTQYF. The whole variable domain, filled in from reference TRBV7-2 and TRBJ2-3, reads GAGVSQSPSNKVTEKGKDVELRCDPISGHTALYWYRQSLGQGLEFLIYFQGNSAPDKSGLPSDRFSAERTGGSVSTLTIQRTQQEDSAVYLCASSSTSGGRSTDTQYFGPGTRLTVL.

The rearrangement uses TRBV7-3 and TRBJ2-5; a possible D gene is TRBD1 (6 bases). The CDR3 runs to 13 residues. Germline V gives CDR1 SGHTA, CDR2 FQGTGA. V was cut by 5 bases and J by 4 bases, with 11 bases left in between. The DNA of the CDR3 is TGTGCCAGCAGCAGGGGACAATTAGAGACCCAGTACTTC. Residues: CASSRGQLETQYF.

The chain employs TRBV4-1 and TRBJ1-5; 9 bases map to TRBD1. CDR3 length equals 16 residues. The J segment lost 7 bases and the V segment lost 3 bases, leaving 10 bases of the junction unmatched. The germline gives CDR1 MGHRA, CDR2 YSYEKL. CDR3 DNA sequence: TGCGCCAGCAGCCACGGAGGGGGGACAGGGAGCCAGCCCCAGCATTTT. The encoded protein is CASSHGGGTGSQPQHF.

This clone showed up just a few times. V is TRBV7-2 and J is TRBJ1-5, with unresolved D. V was trimmed by 4 bases and J by 5 bases, leaving 9 bases between them. CDR1 SGHTA and CDR2 FQGNSA come from the germline V gene. The CDR3 is made up of 13 amino acids. CDR3 region: CASSYWGDQPQHF. The CDR3, as DNA: TGTGCCAGCAGCTACTGGGGAGATCAGCCCCAGCATTTT.

CDR3 protein: CASSALAGGPREQYF. For the CDR3, the DNA is TGTGCCAGCAGCGCACTAGCGGGGGGGCCGCGGGAGCAGTACTTC. V gene TRBV6-5 combines with J gene TRBJ2-7; TRBD2 matches at 13 bases. The trim removed 6 bases at V and 7 bases at J, leaving 9 bases unmatched. CDR3 length equals 15 residues. Germline loops: CDR1 MNHEY, CDR2 SVGAGI.

This chain joins TRBV20-1 and TRBJ1-2, with D possibly being TRBD1 (5 bases). Germline-derived CDR1 and CDR2 are DFQATT and SNEGSKA (reference sequence). The CDR3 has 11 residues. Trimming stripped 5 bases from V and 8 bases from J, with 12 bases between. As DNA, the CDR3 is TGCAGTGCTGGGCGCGGGGGGGGCTACACCTTC. Protein: CSAGRGGGYTF.